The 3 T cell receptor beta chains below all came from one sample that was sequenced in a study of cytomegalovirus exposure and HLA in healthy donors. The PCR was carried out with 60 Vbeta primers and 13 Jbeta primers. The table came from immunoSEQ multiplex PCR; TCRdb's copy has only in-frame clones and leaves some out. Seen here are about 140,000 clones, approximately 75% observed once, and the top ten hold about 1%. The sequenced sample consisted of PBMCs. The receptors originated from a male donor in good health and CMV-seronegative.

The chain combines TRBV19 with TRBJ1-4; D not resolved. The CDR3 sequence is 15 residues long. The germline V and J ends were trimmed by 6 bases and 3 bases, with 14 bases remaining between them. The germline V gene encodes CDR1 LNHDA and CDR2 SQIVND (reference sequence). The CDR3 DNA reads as TGTGCCAGTAGCGACGCGGGGAGGGCTAATGAAAAACTGTTTTTT. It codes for CASSDAGRANEKLFF.

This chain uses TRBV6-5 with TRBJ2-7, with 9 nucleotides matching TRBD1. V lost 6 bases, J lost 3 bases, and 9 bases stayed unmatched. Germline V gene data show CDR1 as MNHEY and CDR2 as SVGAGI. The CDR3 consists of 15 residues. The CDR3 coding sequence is TGTGCCAGCAGCCTATCCGGGACAGGGTACTACGAGCAGTACTTC. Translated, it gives CASSLSGTGYYEQYF.

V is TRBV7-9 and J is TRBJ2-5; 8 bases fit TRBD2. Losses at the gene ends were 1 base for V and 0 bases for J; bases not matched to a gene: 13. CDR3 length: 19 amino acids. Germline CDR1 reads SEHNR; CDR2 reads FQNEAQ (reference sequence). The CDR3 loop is CASSLVGVAGGQYQETQYF. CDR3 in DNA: TGTGCCAGCAGCTTAGTGGGGGTGGCGGGGGGCCAGTACCAAGAGACCCAGTACTTC.